The entry that follows covers one T cell receptor beta chain sequence. What it recognizes is unknown. These data belong to a study of cytomegalovirus exposure and HLA in healthy donors. For the study at large: In terms of ancestry, the Caucasian-associated cluster contained roughly 80% of the roughly 400 genotyped donors. Findings of the study overall: Per a later analysis, HLA-associated TCR beta chains showed more clonal expansion than other, equally common TCR beta chains. Sequencing had likely introduced a cluster of highly shared sequence variants as an artifact.

The primer mix had 60 Vbeta and 13 Jbeta primers. Sequencing used immunoSEQ multiplex PCR; TCRdb keeps in-frame clones, though not all of them. Of more than 150,000 clones in the sample, nearly 80% were seen once. All the people who gave samples were healthy bone marrow donors. This TCR was sampled from a woman in her twenties or thirties in good health and CMV-seropositive. The source material was PBMCs.

CDR3 amino acids: CASSDTGPSGRDYEQYF. The CDR3 DNA sequence: TGTGCCAGCAGTGATACTGGTCCTAGCGGGAGGGACTACGAGCAGTACTTC. J is TRBJ2-7 and V is TRBV6-1; 12 bases map to TRBD2. The CDR3 has 17 amino acids. CDR1 and CDR2 (germline): MNHNS, SASEGT. V shed 3 bases, J shed 3 bases, and the junction held 9 bases outside the gene matches.